The rows below give T cell receptor beta chains drawn from one sample of a study of post-analysis software for immune sequencing data. TCRdb re-called the PCR reads with MiXCR, one entry per CDR3 protein. The sample lists hundreds of thousands of distinct CDR3 sequences; 44% were seen once. The specimen sequenced was blood. The receptors derive from a girl aged 5 to 17 with multiple sclerosis. Both conserved end residues are part of each CDR3. D genes are given only for firm matches. For some rows the clone size is stated as once, few or many, or as a class when expanded; others skip it.

d_call,clone_size,j_call,v_call,cdr3_length,cdr3_aa,cdr3_nt
.,.,TRBJ1-2,TRBV4-1,15,CASSQDARGGYGYTF,TGCGCCAGCAGCCAAGATGCTCGAGGAGGGTATGGCTACACCTTC
.,.,TRBJ2-4,TRBV14,13,CASSQGGVGIQYF,TGTGCCAGCAGCCAAGGGGGGGTCGGCATTCAGTACTTC
TRBD1,few,TRBJ1-5,TRBV7-2,16,CASSLVGGQGDQPQHF,TGTGCCAGCAGCTTAGTGGGGGGACAGGGGGATCAGCCCCAGCATTTT
TRBD1,once,TRBJ2-1,TRBV29-1,13,CSVGDRGNNGQFF,TGCAGCGTTGGGGACAGGGGTAACAATGGGCAGTTCTTC
.,few,TRBJ2-7,TRBV28,15,CASSFTGISSYEQYF,TGTGCCAGCAGTTTCACAGGCATCAGCTCCTACGAGCAGTACTTC
.,few,TRBJ2-7,TRBV5-1,14,CASSFNRETYEQYF,TGCGCCAGCAGCTTTAACAGGGAAACGTACGAGCAGTACTTC
.,few,TRBJ2-7,TRBV3-1,15,CASSQDSRPRDEQYF,TGTGCCAGCAGCCAAGATAGTCGGCCTCGGGACGAGCAGTACTTC
.,few,TRBJ2-6,TRBV20-1,13,CSASNSGANVLTF,TGCAGTGCTAGCAACTCTGGGGCCAACGTCCTGACTTTC
.,once,TRBJ1-5,TRBV12-3/TRBV12-4,14,CASSESGYNQPQHF,TGTGCCAGCAGTGAGTCGGGATACAATCAGCCCCAGCATTTT
TRBD2,.,TRBJ2-3,TRBV12-3/TRBV12-4,13,CASQQRETDTQYF,TGTGCCAGCCAGCAGCGGGAGACAGATACGCAGTATTTT
.,.,TRBJ2-7,TRBV6-2/TRBV6-3,14,CASSYGSSYNEQYF,TGTGCCAGCAGTTACGGGAGCTCCTACAATGAGCAGTACTTC
TRBD1,.,TRBJ2-6,TRBV12-3/TRBV12-4,15,CASRIQGSGANVLTF,TGTGCCAGCAGAATACAGGGGTCTGGGGCCAACGTCCTGACTTTC
.,few,TRBJ2-7,TRBV29-1,13,CSVVRGSSYEQYF,TGCAGCGTTGTCAGGGGTAGCTCCTACGAGCAGTACTTC
.,.,TRBJ1-2,TRBV12-3/TRBV12-4,15,CASSPPETLAYGYTF,TGTGCCAGCAGTCCGCCTGAGACCCTGGCCTATGGCTACACCTTC
TRBD1,.,TRBJ2-3,TRBV24-1,13,CATSGQGRDTQYF,TGTGCCACCAGTGGACAGGGGAGAGATACGCAGTATTTT
TRBD2,.,TRBJ2-5,TRBV6-5,16,CASSYSLAGASETQYF,TGTGCCAGCAGTTACTCGCTAGCGGGAGCCTCAGAGACCCAGTACTTC
TRBD2,.,TRBJ2-7,TRBV5-1,14,CASSLVGGGSEQYF,TGCGCCAGCAGCTTGGTTGGCGGGGGTTCCGAGCAGTACTTC
.,.,TRBJ1-2,TRBV3-1,12,CASSQASYGYTF,TGTGCCAGCAGCCAGGCAAGCTATGGCTACACCTTC
.,.,TRBJ2-7,TRBV7-9,14,CASSLPPQAYEQYF,TGTGCCAGCAGCCTCCCCCCCCAGGCCTACGAGCAGTACTTC
TRBD1,few,TRBJ1-2,TRBV20-1,17,CSAIRTGTGNYGYGYTF,TGCAGTGCTATCAGAACCGGGACAGGGAACTATGGCTATGGCTACACCTTC
.,.,TRBJ2-4,TRBV7-8,18,CAGSLRSTGSLAKNIQYF,TGTGCCGGCAGCTTACGATCGACAGGATCACTAGCCAAAAACATTCAGTACTTC
TRBD1,once,TRBJ2-5,TRBV20-1,15,CRARPGQGAKETQYF,TGCAGAGCTCGTCCGGGACAGGGGGCGAAAGAGACCCAGTACTTC
.,.,TRBJ1-6,TRBV10-3,15,CAIRKDGVYNSPLHF,TGTGCCATCAGGAAAGATGGGGTATATAATTCACCCCTCCACTTT
.,.,TRBJ1-1,TRBV7-9,14,CASSSWDAEKEAFF,TGTGCCAGCAGCTCGTGGGACGCCGAGAAGGAGGCTTTCTTT
TRBD2,few,TRBJ2-7,TRBV5-4,14,CASRGGLGAYEQYF,TGTGCCAGCAGGGGCGGACTAGGGGCCTACGAGCAGTACTTC
.,few,TRBJ2-1,TRBV9,16,CASSVGSQWYDNEQFF,TGTGCCAGCAGCGTAGGCTCCCAATGGTACGACAATGAGCAGTTCTTC
TRBD2,few,TRBJ2-4,TRBV12-3/TRBV12-4,13,CASSLSSGNIQYF,TGTGCCAGCAGCCTCTCTAGCGGAAACATTCAGTACTTC
.,.,TRBJ2-1,TRBV6-5,15,CASSYGTFSYNEQFF,TGTGCCAGCAGTTACGGGACTTTTTCCTACAATGAGCAGTTCTTC
.,.,TRBJ2-7,TRBV7-2,16,CASSLEGGVFGYEQYF,TGTGCCAGCAGCTTAGAGGGGGGGGTCTTCGGCTACGAGCAGTACTTC
TRBD1,.,TRBJ1-5,TRBV20-1,17,CSALMVEDRDYDQPQHF,TGCAGTGCTCTCATGGTTGAGGACAGGGATTATGATCAGCCCCAGCATTTT
TRBD1,.,TRBJ1-4,TRBV7-9,16,CASSRRDRGRNEKLFF,TGTGCCAGCAGCCGCCGGGACAGGGGTCGAAATGAAAAACTGTTTTTT
.,.,TRBJ1-2,TRBV27,17,CASSPSPTKRGIDGYTF,TGTGCCAGCAGTCCATCTCCCACAAAGAGGGGAATAGATGGCTACACCTTC